This passage covers 18 T cell receptor beta chains from one sample sequenced in a study of beta chain features in type 1 diabetes. TCRB transcripts that were expressed got sequenced, as all of the isolated RNA had been reverse transcribed. Measured with immunoSEQ multiplex PCR; TCRdb has only the in-frame clones, and not every one. The sample yields hundreds of thousands of clones, about 14% seen once. Sample: naive CD4+ T cells from blood. The receptors stem from a man aged 18 to 29 in good health.

The rearrangement uses TRBV7-2 and TRBJ1-2; 9 nucleotides agree with TRBD1. CDR1 SGHTA and CDR2 FQGNSA come from the germline V gene. The CDR3 has 15 amino acids. The V segment lost 6 bases and the J segment 4 bases; nucleotides outside the gene matches: 9. Here the CDR3 reads CASRSTGGASYGYTF. The CDR3, as DNA: TGTGCCAGCAGGTCTACAGGGGGCGCAAGCTATGGCTACACCTTC.

The genes are TRBV19 and TRBJ2-1; D might be TRBD2 (7 bases). The CDR3 is made up of 13 amino acids. Germline-derived CDR1 and CDR2 are LNHDA and SQIVND (reference sequence). Trimming removed 5 bases from V and 12 bases from J, with 17 bases in between. CDR3 protein: CASSRGTGRVQFF. The DNA for the CDR3 is TGTGCCAGTAGTCGAGGTACAGGGAGGGTGCAGTTCTTC.

The V and J genes are TRBV7-3 and TRBJ2-5, with a tentative D call TRBD2 (6 bases). The ends were cut back, 4 bases at V and 5 bases at J, with 14 bases in the middle. The CDR3 length is 14 residues. In germline, CDR1 is SGHTA, CDR2 FQGTGA. CDR3 sequence: CASSSHAGSETQYF. CDR3 DNA: TGTGCCAGCAGCTCCCACGCGGGGAGCGAGACCCAGTACTTC. Based on the CDR3 plus reference TRBV7-3 and TRBJ2-5, the full variable domain is GAGVSQTPSNKVTEKGKYVELRCDPISGHTALYWYRQSLGQGPEFLIYFQGTGAADDSGLPNDRFFAVRPEGSVSTLKIQRTERGDSAVYLCASSSHAGSETQYFGPGTRLLVL.

This clone was found a few times. V is TRBV20-1 and J is TRBJ1-1; D ambiguous. Per the germline V gene, CDR1 is DFQATT and CDR2 is SNEGSKA (reference sequence). The CDR3 covers 11 residues. The V end was cut by 3 bases, the J end by 11 bases, with 13 bases between. In DNA form, the CDR3 reads TGCAGTGCTAGCCAGAGGACTGGGGCTTTCTTT. This encodes CSASQRTGAFF.

V usage is TRBV19 and J usage is TRBJ2-1, with D perhaps TRBD2 (5 bases). This CDR3 contains 17 residues. V shed 2 bases and J shed 7 bases, with 21 bases lying between them. CDR1 and CDR2 (germline): LNHDA, SQIVND (reference sequence). CDR3 protein: CASSIPSAGMGNNEQFF. In DNA, the CDR3 is TGTGCCAGTAGTATACCCTCGGCGGGCATGGGGAATAATGAGCAGTTCTTC. Filled out from reference TRBV19 and TRBJ2-1, the complete variable domain reads DGGITQSPKYLFRKEGQNVTLSCEQNLNHDAMYWYRQDPGQGLRLIYYSQIVNDFQKGDIAEGYSVSREKKESFPLTVTSAQKNPTAFYLCASSIPSAGMGNNEQFFGPGTRLTVL.

The V and J genes are TRBV6-4 and TRBJ1-1; 9 nucleotides line up with TRBD1. The CDR3 is made up of 14 amino acids. Per the germline V gene, CDR1 is MRHNA and CDR2 is SNTAGT. Losses at the gene ends were 3 bases for V and 7 bases for J; bases not matched to a gene: 6. The CDR3 reads CASSDSRTGVEAFF. The CDR3 bases are TGTGCCAGCAGTGATTCTCGGACAGGGGTTGAAGCTTTCTTT.

This rearrangement joins TRBV25-1 to TRBJ2-4, with TRBD1 as a possible D gene (6 bases). The CDR3 extends over 16 amino acids. V dropped 2 bases and J dropped 0 bases, with 11 bases sitting between them. Germline V gene data show CDR1 as MGHDK and CDR2 as SYGVNS. CDR3 sequence reads: CASSEMGRGAKNIQYF. The CDR3 DNA sequence: TGTGCCAGCAGTGAAATGGGCAGGGGAGCCAAAAACATTCAGTACTTC.

This clone occurred a few times. The chain employs TRBV20-1 and TRBJ2-1; no reliable D call. The V and J ends lost 5 bases and 5 bases respectively, with 7 bases between them. Germline CDR1 is DFQATT and CDR2 is SNEGSKA (reference sequence). The CDR3 covers 11 residues. The chain's CDR3 is CSASADNEQFF. The CDR3 DNA reads as TGCAGTGCTTCGGCTGACAATGAGCAGTTCTTC.

V and J are TRBV29-1 and TRBJ1-2; TRBD1 might be the D (5 bases). CDR3 length equals 11 residues. The germline V gene has CDR1 SQVTM and CDR2 ANQGSEA. V was shortened by 6 bases and J by 4 bases, with 9 bases between the two germline ends. The CDR3 is CSVHGAYGYTF. The CDR3, as DNA: TGCAGCGTCCACGGGGCCTATGGCTACACCTTC.

The gene calls are TRBV7-6 and TRBJ2-5; D might be TRBD1 (6 bases). With 2 bases removed from V and 5 bases from J, the gap between germline ends came to 15 bases. CDR3 size: 15 residues. Per germline, CDR1 SGHVS and CDR2 FNYEAQ. The CDR3 protein is CASSLMYGGSETQYF. CDR3 coding DNA: TGTGCCAGCAGCTTAATGTATGGGGGCAGTGAGACCCAGTACTTC.

V and J are TRBV9 and TRBJ2-3; 8 nucleotides align to TRBD2. The trim removed 4 bases at V and 8 bases at J, leaving 3 bases unmatched. The germline CDR1 and CDR2 sequences are SGDLS and YYNGEE. This CDR3 has 12 residues. The CDR3 DNA follows: TGTGCCAGCAGCCCTGGACTAGCTACGCAGTATTTT. Amino acid sequence: CASSPGLATQYF.

This clone was picked up a small number of times. J is TRBJ2-5 and V is TRBV30; D unclear. CDR1 is GTSNPN and CDR2 is SVGIG in the germline V gene (reference sequence). The CDR3 is 11 residues long. V was cut by 0 bases and J by 8 bases, with 7 bases left in between. CDR3 bases: TGTGCCTGGAGTGTTAAGGGAACCCAGTACTTC. This encodes CAWSVKGTQYF.

This chain joins TRBV5-4 and TRBJ1-2; D is ambiguous. The CDR3 totals 13 residues. The V end was cut by 4 bases, the J end by 8 bases, with 15 bases between. Germline lookup yields CDR1 SGHNT and CDR2 YYREEE (reference sequence). CDR3 loop: CASSQVGEGGYTF. The CDR3 DNA follows: TGTGCCAGCAGCCAAGTAGGCGAAGGCGGCTACACCTTC.

The J gene is TRBJ1-6, the V gene TRBV6-5; D perhaps matches TRBD1 (5 bases). This CDR3 is built from 15 residues. V was trimmed by 5 bases and J by 2 bases, leaving 10 bases between them. CDR1 is MNHEY and CDR2 is SVGAGI in the germline V gene. The CDR3 is CASSRQTAYNSPLHF. CDR3 bases: TGTGCCAGCAGTCGCCAGACAGCCTATAATTCACCCCTCCACTTT.

This clone occurred a few times. This sequence joins TRBV5-1 and TRBJ2-3; no definite D call. With 4 bases removed from V and 2 bases from J, the gap between germline ends came to 14 bases. Germline V CDR1 and CDR2: SGHRS, YFSETQ. The CDR3 covers 15 residues. The CDR3 reads CASSRIREATDTQYF. CDR3 nucleotides: TGCGCCAGCAGCCGAATCCGAGAGGCCACAGATACGCAGTATTTT.

A few counts support this clone. The chain is built from TRBV10-3 and TRBJ1-1; 7 bases line up with TRBD1. Germline assignment: CDR1 ENHRY and CDR2 SYGVKD. This CDR3 is built from 14 residues. J was trimmed by 6 bases and V by 6 bases; bases with no gene match: 10. The DNA for the CDR3 is TGTGCCATCAGAAGTACAGGGGAAGGGGCTGAAGCTTTCTTT. Translation gives CAIRSTGEGAEAFF.

The chain recombines TRBV10-3 with TRBJ2-7, with 8 bases identical to TRBD1. Trimming at V came to 10 bases and at J to 5 bases, leaving 13 bases not matched to a gene. CDR3 length: 14 residues. Germline V lookup: CDR1 ENHRY, CDR2 SYGVKD. The CDR3 DNA reads TGTGCCACCCAAATCACCGACAGGGGTGACGAGCAGTACTTC. Translated: CATQITDRGDEQYF.

This clone was seen at least ten times. The chain carries TRBV28 and TRBJ2-1; no reliable D call. The CDR3 runs 11 residues. V shed 6 bases and J shed 12 bases, with 12 bases lying between them. The germline V gene encodes CDR1 MDHEN and CDR2 SYDVKM. The CDR3 region has the DNA TGTGCCAGCAGCCTCAGTCTTGGGCAGTTCTTC. Translation: CASSLSLGQFF.